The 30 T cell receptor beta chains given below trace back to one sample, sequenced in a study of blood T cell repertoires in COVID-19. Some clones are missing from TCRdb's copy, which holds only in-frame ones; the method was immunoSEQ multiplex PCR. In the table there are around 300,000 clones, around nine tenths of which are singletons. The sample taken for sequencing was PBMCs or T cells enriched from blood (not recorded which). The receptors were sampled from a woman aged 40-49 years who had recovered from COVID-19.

The chain's CDR3 is CASSPTWRSTDTQYF. The DNA for the CDR3 is TGTGCCAGCTCCCCGACTTGGCGGTCCACAGATACGCAGTATTTT. V usage is TRBV5-6 and J usage is TRBJ2-3; the D is unclear. With 7 bases removed from V and 2 bases from J, the gap between germline ends came to 17 bases. Germline V lookup: CDR1 SGHDT, CDR2 YYEEEE. CDR3 size: 15 residues.

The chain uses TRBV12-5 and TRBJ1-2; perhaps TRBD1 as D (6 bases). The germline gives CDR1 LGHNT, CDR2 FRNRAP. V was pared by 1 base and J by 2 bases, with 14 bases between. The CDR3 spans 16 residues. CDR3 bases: TGTGCTAGTGGTTTGGGTTACGAGGGACAAAACTATGGCTACACCTTC. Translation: CASGLGYEGQNYGYTF.

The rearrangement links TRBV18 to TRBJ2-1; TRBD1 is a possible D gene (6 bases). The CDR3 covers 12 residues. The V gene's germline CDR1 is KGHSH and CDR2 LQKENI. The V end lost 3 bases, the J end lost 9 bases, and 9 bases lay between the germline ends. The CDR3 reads CASSPLGGEQFF. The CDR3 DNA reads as TGTGCCAGCTCACCCTTAGGGGGTGAGCAGTTCTTC.

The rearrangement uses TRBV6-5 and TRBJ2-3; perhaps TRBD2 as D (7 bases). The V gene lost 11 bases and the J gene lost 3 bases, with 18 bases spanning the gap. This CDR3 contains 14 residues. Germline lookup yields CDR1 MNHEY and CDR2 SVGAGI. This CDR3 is CASRRGPQTDTQYF. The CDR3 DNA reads TGTGCCTCCCGGCGGGGGCCACAGACAGATACGCAGTATTTT.

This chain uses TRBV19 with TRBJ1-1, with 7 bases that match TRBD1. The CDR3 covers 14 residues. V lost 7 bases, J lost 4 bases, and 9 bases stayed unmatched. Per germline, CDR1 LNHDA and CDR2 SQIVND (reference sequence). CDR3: CASTMTGMVTEAFF. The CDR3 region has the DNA TGTGCCAGTACCATGACAGGGATGGTCACTGAAGCTTTCTTT.

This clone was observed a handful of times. This CDR3 reads CASTNRENSPLHF. CDR3 DNA sequence: TGTGCCAGCACAAACAGGGAGAATTCACCCCTCCACTTT. This rearrangement joins TRBV21-1 to TRBJ1-6; the D segment call TRBD1 is taken from the table without a DNA check. TRBV21-1 is tagged as a pseudogene. The length of the CDR3 is 13 residues.

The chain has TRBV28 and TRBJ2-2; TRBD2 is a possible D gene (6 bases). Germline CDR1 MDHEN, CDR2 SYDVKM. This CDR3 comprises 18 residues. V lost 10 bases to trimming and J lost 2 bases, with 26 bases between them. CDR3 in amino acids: CATSNPPGRRDNTGELFF. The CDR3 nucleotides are TGTGCCACCTCAAACCCCCCCGGCAGGCGGGACAACACCGGGGAGCTGTTTTTT.

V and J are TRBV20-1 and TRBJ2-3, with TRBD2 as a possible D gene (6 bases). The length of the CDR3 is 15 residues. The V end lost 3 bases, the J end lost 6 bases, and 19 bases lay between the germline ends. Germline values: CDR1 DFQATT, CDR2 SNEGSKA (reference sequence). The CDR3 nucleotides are TGCAGTGCTAGTTTGCTCGGCGGGGCGGGGGATACGCAGTATTTT. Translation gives CSASLLGGAGDTQYF.

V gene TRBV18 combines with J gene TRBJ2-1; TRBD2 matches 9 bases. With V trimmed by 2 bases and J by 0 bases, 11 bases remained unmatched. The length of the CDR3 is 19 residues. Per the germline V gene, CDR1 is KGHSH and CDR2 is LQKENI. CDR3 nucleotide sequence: TGTGCCAGCTCACCAGGTCGGCTAGCGGGATTCACCTCCTACAATGAGCAGTTCTTC. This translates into CASSPGRLAGFTSYNEQFF.

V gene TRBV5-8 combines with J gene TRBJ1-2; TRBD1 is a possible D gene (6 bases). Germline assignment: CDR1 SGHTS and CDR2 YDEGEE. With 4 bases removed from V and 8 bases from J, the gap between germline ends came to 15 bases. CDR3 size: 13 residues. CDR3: CASSLQGHYGYTF. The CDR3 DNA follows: TGTGCCAGCAGCCTACAGGGCCATTACGGCTACACCTTC.

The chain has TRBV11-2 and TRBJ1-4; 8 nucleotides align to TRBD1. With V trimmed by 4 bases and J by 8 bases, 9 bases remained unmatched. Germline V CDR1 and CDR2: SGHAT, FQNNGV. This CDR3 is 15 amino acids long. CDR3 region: CASSSITGGLEKLFF. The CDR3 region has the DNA TGTGCCAGCAGCTCCATAACAGGGGGGTTAGAAAAACTGTTTTTT.

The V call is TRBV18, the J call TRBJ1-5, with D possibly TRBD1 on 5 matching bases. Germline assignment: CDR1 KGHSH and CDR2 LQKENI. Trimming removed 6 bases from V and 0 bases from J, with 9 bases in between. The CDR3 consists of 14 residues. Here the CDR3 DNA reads TGTGCCAGCTCGCCGGACATTAGCAATCAGCCCCAGCATTTT. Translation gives CASSPDISNQPQHF.

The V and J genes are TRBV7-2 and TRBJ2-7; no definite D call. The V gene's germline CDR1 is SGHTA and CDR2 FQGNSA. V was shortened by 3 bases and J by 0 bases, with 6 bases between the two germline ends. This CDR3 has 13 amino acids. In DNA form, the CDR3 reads TGTGCCAGCAGCTTGGGCTACTCCTACGAGCAGTACTTC. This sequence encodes CASSLGYSYEQYF.

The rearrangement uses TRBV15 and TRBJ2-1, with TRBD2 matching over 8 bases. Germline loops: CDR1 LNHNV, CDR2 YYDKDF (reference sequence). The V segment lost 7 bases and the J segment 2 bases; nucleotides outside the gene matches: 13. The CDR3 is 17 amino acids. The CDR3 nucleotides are TGTGCCACCATCGATGACCAACTAGCGGATACCTACAATGAGCAGTTCTTC. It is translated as CATIDDQLADTYNEQFF.

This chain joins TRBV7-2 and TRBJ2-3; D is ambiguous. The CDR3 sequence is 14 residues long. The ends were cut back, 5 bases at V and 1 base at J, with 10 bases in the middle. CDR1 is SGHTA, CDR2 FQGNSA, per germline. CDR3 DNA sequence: TGTGCCAGCAGCGCCCTAGGTGGCACAGATACGCAGTATTTT. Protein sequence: CASSALGGTDTQYF. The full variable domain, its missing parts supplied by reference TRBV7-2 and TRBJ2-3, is GAGVSQSPSNKVTEKGKDVELRCDPISGHTALYWYRQSLGQGLEFLIYFQGNSAPDKSGLPSDRFSAERTGGSVSTLTIQRTQQEDSAVYLCASSALGGTDTQYFGPGTRLTVL.

The CDR3 DNA sequence: TGTGCCAGCAGCCTGACAGGGAGCGAGCAGTACTTC. It specifies CASSLTGSEQYF. This chain joins TRBV13 and TRBJ2-7; TRBD1 aligns across 7 bases. The CDR3 totals 12 residues. The trim removed 5 bases at V and 6 bases at J, leaving 4 bases unmatched. Germline V gene lookup returns CDR1 PRHDT and CDR2 FYEKMQ (reference sequence).

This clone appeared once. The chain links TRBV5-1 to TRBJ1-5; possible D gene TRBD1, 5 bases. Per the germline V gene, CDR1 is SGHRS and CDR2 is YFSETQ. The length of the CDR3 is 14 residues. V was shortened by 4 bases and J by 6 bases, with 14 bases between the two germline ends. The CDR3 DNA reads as TGCGCCAGCAGCCCGGGGGGACTAGGTCAGCCCCAGCATTTT. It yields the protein CASSPGGLGQPQHF.

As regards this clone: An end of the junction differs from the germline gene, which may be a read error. This CDR3 is CATSRTVARGEQFF. DNA of the CDR3: TGTGCCACCAGTAGGACGGTGGCCCGGGGAGAGCAGTTCTTC. This sequence joins TRBV6-2 or TRBV6-3 and TRBJ2-1; D is perhaps TRBD2 (5 bases). The length of the CDR3 is 14 residues. Germline loops: CDR1 MNHEY, CDR2 SVGEGT.

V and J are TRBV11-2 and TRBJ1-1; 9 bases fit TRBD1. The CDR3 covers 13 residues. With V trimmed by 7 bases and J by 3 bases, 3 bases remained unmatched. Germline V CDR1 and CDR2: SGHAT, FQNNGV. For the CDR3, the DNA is TGTGCCAGCACGAGGACAGGGGACACTGAAGCTTTCTTT. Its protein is CASTRTGDTEAFF.

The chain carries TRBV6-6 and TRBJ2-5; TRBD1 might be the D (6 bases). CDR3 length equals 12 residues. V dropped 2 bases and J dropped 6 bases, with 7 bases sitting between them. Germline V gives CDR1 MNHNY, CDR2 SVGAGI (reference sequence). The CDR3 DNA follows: TGTGCCAGCAGTTACAGGGGGAAGACCCAGTACTTC. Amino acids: CASSYRGKTQYF.

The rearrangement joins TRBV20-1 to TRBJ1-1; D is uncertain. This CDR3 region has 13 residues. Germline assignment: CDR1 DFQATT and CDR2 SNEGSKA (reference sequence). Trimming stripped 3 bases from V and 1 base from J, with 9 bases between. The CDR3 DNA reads TGCAGTGCTAGTTCGAGCACGAACACTGAAGCTTTCTTT. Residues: CSASSSTNTEAFF.

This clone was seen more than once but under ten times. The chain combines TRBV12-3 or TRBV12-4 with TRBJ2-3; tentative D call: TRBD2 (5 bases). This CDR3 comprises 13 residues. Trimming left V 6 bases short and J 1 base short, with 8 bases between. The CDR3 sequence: CASSPGGTDTQYF. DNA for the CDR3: TGTGCCAGCAGCCCCGGGGGCACAGATACGCAGTATTTT.

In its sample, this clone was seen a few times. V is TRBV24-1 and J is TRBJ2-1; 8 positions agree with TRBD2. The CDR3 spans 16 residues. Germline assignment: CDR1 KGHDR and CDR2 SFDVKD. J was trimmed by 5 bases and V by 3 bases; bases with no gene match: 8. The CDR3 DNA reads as TGTGCCACCAGTGATCCTACTAGCGGAACTCACAATGAGCAGTTCTTC. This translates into CATSDPTSGTHNEQFF.

This CDR3 is CASSLERELNTGELFF. DNA of the CDR3: TGTGCCAGCAGTTTAGAGCGGGAGTTGAACACCGGGGAGCTGTTTTTT. The chain links TRBV6-6 to TRBJ2-2, with TRBD2 matching 8 bases. Looked up from germline, CDR1 is MNHNY and CDR2 is SVGAGI (reference sequence). The CDR3 sequence is 16 residues long. V was pared by 4 bases and J by 1 base, with 5 bases of the junction left unmatched.

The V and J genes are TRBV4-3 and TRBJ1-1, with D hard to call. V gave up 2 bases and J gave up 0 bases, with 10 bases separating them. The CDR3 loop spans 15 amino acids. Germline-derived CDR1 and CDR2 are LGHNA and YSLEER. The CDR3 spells CASSQYPDMNTEAFF. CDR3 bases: TGCGCCAGCAGCCAATACCCCGACATGAACACTGAAGCTTTCTTT.

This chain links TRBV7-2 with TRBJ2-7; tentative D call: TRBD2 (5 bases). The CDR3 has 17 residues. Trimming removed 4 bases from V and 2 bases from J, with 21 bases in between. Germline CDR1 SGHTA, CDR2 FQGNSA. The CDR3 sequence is CASSSIEGWKRTYEQYF. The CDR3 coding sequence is TGTGCCAGCAGCTCCATAGAGGGCTGGAAGAGAACCTACGAGCAGTACTTC.

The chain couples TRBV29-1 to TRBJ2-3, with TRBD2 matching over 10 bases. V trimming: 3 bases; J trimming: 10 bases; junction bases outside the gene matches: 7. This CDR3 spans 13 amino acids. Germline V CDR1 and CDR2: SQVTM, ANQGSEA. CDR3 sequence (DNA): TGCAGCGTTGATCGCCTAGCGGGAGCGTCGCAGTATTTT. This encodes CSVDRLAGASQYF.

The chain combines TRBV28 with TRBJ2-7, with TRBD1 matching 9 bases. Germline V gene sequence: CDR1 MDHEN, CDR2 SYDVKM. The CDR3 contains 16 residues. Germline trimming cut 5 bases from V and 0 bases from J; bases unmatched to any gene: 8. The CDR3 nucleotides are TGTGCCAGCAGTCCACAGAAGACAGGGGGCTCCTACGAGCAGTACTTC. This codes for CASSPQKTGGSYEQYF.

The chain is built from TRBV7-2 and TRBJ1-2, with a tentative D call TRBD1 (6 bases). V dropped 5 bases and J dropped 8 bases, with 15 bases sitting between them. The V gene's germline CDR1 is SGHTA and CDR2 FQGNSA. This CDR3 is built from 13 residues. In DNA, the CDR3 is TGTGCCAGCAGCGTACAGGGCCCGGGGGGCTACACCTTC. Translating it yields CASSVQGPGGYTF. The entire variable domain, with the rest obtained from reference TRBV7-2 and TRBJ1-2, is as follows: GAGVSQSPSNKVTEKGKDVELRCDPISGHTALYWYRQSLGQGLEFLIYFQGNSAPDKSGLPSDRFSAERTGGSVSTLTIQRTQQEDSAVYLCASSVQGPGGYTFGSGTRLTVV.

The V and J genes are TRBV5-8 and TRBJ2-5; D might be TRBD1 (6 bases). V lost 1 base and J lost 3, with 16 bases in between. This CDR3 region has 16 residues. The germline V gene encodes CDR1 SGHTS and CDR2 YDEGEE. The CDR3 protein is CASSLPVDRSKETQYF. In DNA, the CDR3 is TGTGCCAGCAGCTTGCCCGTAGACAGGTCGAAAGAGACCCAGTACTTC.